The 16 T cell receptor beta chains listed next were all sequenced from one sample in a study of T cell clones after liver transplantation. Here immunoSEQ multiplex PCR was the method, and the copy in TCRdb shows in-frame clones only, minus some. The table records about 120,000 clones, 75% to 95% of them present only once. The sequences come from CD4+ T cells from blood, collected 12 months after liver transplant. Receptors were obtained from a human patient who received a liver transplant. These T cells may partly come from the graft donor.

This rearrangement joins TRBV15 to TRBJ2-4; D perhaps matches TRBD1 (5 bases). V lost 2 bases and J 8 bases, leaving 13 bases between the germline ends. This CDR3 has 14 residues. Germline V gene data show CDR1 as LNHNV and CDR2 as YYDKDF (reference sequence). The chain's CDR3 is CATSRRQGTDIQYF. The CDR3 bases are TGTGCCACCAGCAGAAGGCAGGGTACGGACATTCAGTACTTC.

This sequence joins TRBV7-9 and TRBJ2-6, with no clear D. The germline V gene has CDR1 SEHNR and CDR2 FQNEAQ (reference sequence). V lost 4 bases to trimming and J lost 0 bases, with 4 bases between them. The CDR3 length is 14 residues. As DNA, the CDR3 is TGTGCCAGCAGCTGGGGCTCTGGGGCCAACGTCCTGACTTTC. This translates into CASSWGSGANVLTF.

The rearrangement links TRBV9 to TRBJ2-1, with 8 bases aligning to TRBD1. V lost 5 bases, J lost 6 bases, and 10 bases stayed unmatched. This CDR3 spans 15 amino acids. CDR1 and CDR2 from the germline V gene are SGDLS and YYNGEE. DNA of the CDR3: TGTGCCAGCAGTTCGGGACAGGTCTCGCCCAATGAGCAGTTCTTC. Protein product: CASSSGQVSPNEQFF.

This clone turned up a few times. The J gene is TRBJ2-7, the V gene TRBV10-1; no clear D gene. V was pared by 0 bases and J by 4 bases, with 10 bases between. The germline V gene encodes CDR1 WNHNN and CDR2 SYGVQD (reference sequence). The CDR3 sequence is 14 residues long. The CDR3 spells CASSESPMPYEQYF. The DNA of the CDR3 is TGCGCCAGCAGTGAGTCTCCCATGCCATACGAGCAGTACTTC.

The J gene is TRBJ2-7, the V gene TRBV27; D call uncertain. Looked up from germline, CDR1 is MNHEY and CDR2 is SMNVEV (reference sequence). The V and J ends lost 5 bases and 3 bases respectively, with 14 bases between them. The CDR3 length is 14 residues. This chain's CDR3 is CASSLGERVYEQYF. DNA for the CDR3: TGTGCCAGCAGTCTTGGGGAAAGAGTCTACGAGCAGTACTTC.

The gene calls are TRBV6-1 and TRBJ2-2; D gene ambiguous. Germline CDR1 is MNHNS and CDR2 is SASEGT. V gave up 3 bases and J gave up 1 base, with 12 bases separating them. There are 16 residues in the CDR3. CDR3 DNA sequence: TGTGCCAGCAGTGATAACCCCTATCAGAACACCGGGGAGCTGTTTTTT. Its protein is CASSDNPYQNTGELFF.

The rearrangement links TRBV7-3 to TRBJ2-1; 10 positions agree with TRBD2. This CDR3 region has 16 residues. V lost 5 bases to trimming and J lost 2 bases; unmatched junction nucleotides: 6. Germline CDR1 is SGHTA and CDR2 is FQGTGA. The CDR3 nucleotides are TGTGCCAGCAGCCCAACTAGCGGGACTACCTACAATGAGCAGTTCTTC. Translation gives CASSPTSGTTYNEQFF. Based on the CDR3 plus reference TRBV7-3 and TRBJ2-1, the full variable domain is GAGVSQTPSNKVTEKGKYVELRCDPISGHTALYWYRQSLGQGPEFLIYFQGTGAADDSGLPNDRFFAVRPEGSVSTLKIQRTERGDSAVYLCASSPTSGTTYNEQFFGPGTRLTVL.

V and J are TRBV7-9 and TRBJ2-1, with a weak D call TRBD1 (5 bases). The length of the CDR3 is 15 residues. Trimming cost V 6 bases and J 4 bases, with 16 bases left between them. Germline values: CDR1 SEHNR, CDR2 FQNEAQ (reference sequence). CDR3 DNA: TGTGCCAGCAGTTTTGGGGCGCAACCTTACAATGAGCAGTTCTTC. Amino acids: CASSFGAQPYNEQFF. Drawing the rest from reference TRBV7-9 and TRBJ2-1, the complete variable domain is DTGVSQNPRHKITKRGQNVTFRCDPISEHNRLYWYRQTLGQGPEFLTYFQNEAQLEKSRLLSDRFSAERPKGSFSTLEIQRTEQGDSAMYLCASSFGAQPYNEQFFGPGTRLTVL.

The CDR3 loop reads CASSLERAYNEQFF. DNA for the CDR3: TGTGCCAGCAGCTTAGAGAGGGCCTACAATGAGCAGTTCTTC. This rearrangement joins TRBV11-2 to TRBJ2-1, with D possibly matching TRBD2 (5 bases). Germline V gives CDR1 SGHAT, CDR2 FQNNGV. Trimming took 0 bases from V and 2 from J, leaving 5 bases between them. The CDR3 sequence is 14 residues long.

J is TRBJ1-4 and V is TRBV19, with a tentative D call TRBD1 (5 bases). CDR1 and CDR2 (germline): LNHDA, SQIVND (reference sequence). Trimming left V 7 bases short and J 8 bases short, with 20 bases between. CDR3 size: 15 residues. The CDR3 sequence is CASTLHGGGDEKLFF. The CDR3 bases are TGTGCCAGTACCCTTCATGGCGGGGGAGACGAAAAACTGTTTTTT.

The chain is built from TRBV5-1 and TRBJ1-4; TRBD1 matches at 7 bases. The junction had 7 bases not matched to a gene; V was cut back by 4 bases and J by 7 bases. Germline-derived CDR1 and CDR2 are SGHRS and YFSETQ. CDR3 length equals 14 residues. The CDR3 here is CASSLTGAGEKLFF. The CDR3 DNA reads as TGCGCCAGCAGCCTAACAGGGGCGGGTGAAAAACTGTTTTTT.

The rearrangement joins TRBV6-1 to TRBJ2-4, with 7 bases identical to TRBD1. Germline V gene lookup returns CDR1 MNHNS and CDR2 SASEGT. CDR3 length equals 18 residues. J lost 6 bases, V lost 1 base, and 15 bases had no gene match. CDR3 region: CASSEGGRGRSLGNIQYF. CDR3 nucleotides: TGTGCCAGCAGTGAAGGGGGAAGGGGGCGATCACTAGGAAACATTCAGTACTTC.

The chain has TRBV2 and TRBJ2-5; perhaps TRBD2 as D (5 bases). This CDR3 contains 13 residues. CDR1 is SNHLY, CDR2 FYNNEI, per germline. V gave up 4 bases and J gave up 5 bases, with 11 bases separating them. This chain's CDR3 is CASSGGVGETQYF. The CDR3 nucleotides read TGTGCCAGCAGTGGGGGAGTTGGTGAGACCCAGTACTTC.

This clone was picked up one time. The V call is TRBV7-2, the J call TRBJ1-3, with 7 bases matching TRBD1. Unmatched junction bases numbered 6, after V lost 4 bases and J lost 0 bases. The length of the CDR3 is 16 residues. CDR1 is SGHTA and CDR2 is FQGNSA in the germline V gene. CDR3 region: CASSSHRGGSGNTIYF. The CDR3 DNA reads as TGTGCCAGCAGCTCACACAGGGGAGGCTCTGGAAACACCATATATTTT.

The chain links TRBV5-1 to TRBJ1-1; D gene ambiguous. The germline V gene encodes CDR1 SGHRS and CDR2 YFSETQ. The CDR3 has 13 residues. The V end lost 6 bases, the J end lost 5 bases, and 14 bases lay between the germline ends. Here the CDR3 reads CASKLDAQTEAFF. DNA for the CDR3: TGCGCCAGCAAGCTTGATGCTCAGACTGAAGCTTTCTTT.

This clone was counted once. The chain recombines TRBV6-5 with TRBJ1-1; D remains unclear. CDR3 length: 15 amino acids. Trimming took 7 bases from V and 1 from J, leaving 16 bases between them. CDR1 is MNHEY, CDR2 SVGAGI, per germline. The CDR3 sequence: CASTDLGRRNTEAFF. DNA of the CDR3: TGTGCCAGCACCGACCTTGGGAGGAGGAACACTGAAGCTTTCTTT.